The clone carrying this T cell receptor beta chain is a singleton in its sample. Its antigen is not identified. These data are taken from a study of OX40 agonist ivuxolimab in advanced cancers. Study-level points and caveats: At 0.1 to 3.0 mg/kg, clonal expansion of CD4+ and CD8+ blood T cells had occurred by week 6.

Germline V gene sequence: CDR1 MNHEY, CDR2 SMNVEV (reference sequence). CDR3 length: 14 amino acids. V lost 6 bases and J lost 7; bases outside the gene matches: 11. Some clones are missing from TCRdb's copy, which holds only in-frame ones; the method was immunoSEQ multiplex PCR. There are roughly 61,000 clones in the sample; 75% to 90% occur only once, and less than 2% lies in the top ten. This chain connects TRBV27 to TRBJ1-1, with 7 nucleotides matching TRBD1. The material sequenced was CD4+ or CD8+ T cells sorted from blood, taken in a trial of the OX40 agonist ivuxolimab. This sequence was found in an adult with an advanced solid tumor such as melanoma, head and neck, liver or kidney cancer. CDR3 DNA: TGTGCCAGCAGCTTGGGACGAGGGGGCGATGAAGCTTTCTTT. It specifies CASSLGRGGDEAFF.